Sequencing of this TCR beta chain was carried out in a study of shared T cell receptors in the human thymus. Trimming stripped 5 bases from V and 2 bases from J, with 15 bases between. The germline CDR1 and CDR2 sequences are SEHNR and FQNEAQ (reference sequence). This CDR3 has 15 residues. Here immunoSEQ multiplex PCR was the method, and the copy in TCRdb shows in-frame clones only, minus some. The sample has around 730,000 clones; approximately 83% are singletons. The sample also formed part of further work on human thymus T cells.

The receptor comes from a girl less than two years old with a congenital heart defect. The sequenced sample consisted of thymocytes. The gene calls are TRBV7-9 and TRBJ1-2; maybe TRBD1 (5 bases). In DNA, the CDR3 is TGTGCCAGCAGCGGGGGAGGAGACCTGAACTATGGCTACACCTTC. It codes for CASSGGGDLNYGYTF.